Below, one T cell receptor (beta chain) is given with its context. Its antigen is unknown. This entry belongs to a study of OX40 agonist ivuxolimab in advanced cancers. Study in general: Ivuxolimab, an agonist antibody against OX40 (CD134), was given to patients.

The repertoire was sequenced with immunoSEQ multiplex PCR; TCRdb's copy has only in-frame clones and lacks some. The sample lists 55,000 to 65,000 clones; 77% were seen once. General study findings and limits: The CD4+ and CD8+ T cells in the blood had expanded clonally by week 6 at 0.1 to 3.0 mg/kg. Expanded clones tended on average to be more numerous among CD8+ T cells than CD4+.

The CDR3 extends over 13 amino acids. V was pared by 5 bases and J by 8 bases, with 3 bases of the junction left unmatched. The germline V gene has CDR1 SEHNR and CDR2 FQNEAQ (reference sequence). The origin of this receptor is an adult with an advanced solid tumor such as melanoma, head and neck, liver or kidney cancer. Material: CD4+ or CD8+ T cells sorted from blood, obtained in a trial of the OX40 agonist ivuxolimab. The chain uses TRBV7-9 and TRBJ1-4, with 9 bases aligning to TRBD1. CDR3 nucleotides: TGTGCCAGCAGCCGGGGACAGGGCGAAAAACTGTTTTTT. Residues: CASSRGQGEKLFF.